The rows below give T cell receptor beta chains drawn from one sample of a study of CD8 T cells in ankylosing spondylitis. TCRdb re-called the 5' RACE reads through MiXCR, storing one row per CDR3 protein. The sample lists some 290,000 distinct CDR3 sequences, around 20% occurring once. The sample comprised blood, either unsorted or a sorted T cell fraction (not recorded which). The receptors originated from a male donor with ankylosing spondylitis or in good health (not recorded which). Each CDR3 is given with its conserved first and last residue. The order of the fields is clone size, V gene, D gene, J gene, CDR3 protein, CDR3 DNA. The D gene is left open where the match is weak. Clone size is given for some rows only: seen once, a few or many times, or a class if the clone is expanded.

>few|TRBV12-3/TRBV12-4|.|TRBJ2-3
CASRKVPGGTDTQYF
TGTGCCAGCAGAAAGGTCCCCGGGGGCACAGATACGCAGTATTTT
>few|TRBV12-3/TRBV12-4|TRBD1|TRBJ1-5
CASIQPTGGQPQHF
TGTGCCAGCATCCAACCGACAGGGGGGCAGCCCCAGCATTTT
>many|TRBV5-1|.|TRBJ2-5
CASSSRDQKYF
TGCGCCAGCAGCAGCCGGGACCAGAAGTACTTC
>many|TRBV10-3|.|TRBJ1-5
CAISRGDSNQPQHF
TGTGCCATCAGCAGGGGAGATAGCAATCAGCCCCAGCATTTT
>.|TRBV20-1|.|TRBJ2-3
CSAPGSGDTQYF
TGCAGTGCCCCAGGCTCTGGGGATACGCAGTATTTT
>.|TRBV5-1|TRBD1|TRBJ2-1
CASSGRDRDNEQFF
TGCGCCAGCAGCGGCCGGGACAGGGACAATGAGCAGTTCTTC
>.|TRBV10-3|.|TRBJ2-5
CAISDFRSEETQYF
TGTGCCATCAGTGATTTTCGCAGCGAAGAGACCCAGTACTTC
>few|TRBV4-2|.|TRBJ1-2
CASSQDGGACQF
TGTGCCAGCAGCCAAGATGGAGGCGCGTGCCAATTC
>.|TRBV9|.|TRBJ1-3
CASSVENSGNTIYF
TGTGCCAGCAGCGTAGAAAACTCTGGAAACACCATATATTTT
>few|TRBV4-1|TRBD2|TRBJ2-1
CASSQESSGAGFF
TGCGCCAGCAGCCAAGAGTCTAGCGGAGCGGGGTTCTTC
>few|TRBV29-1|TRBD1|TRBJ1-2
CSVVPGQDLLFF
TGCAGCGTTGTTCCGGGACAGGACCTACTATTTTTC
>.|TRBV5-5|.|TRBJ2-3
CASSFRGGLSTDTQYF
TGTGCCAGCAGCTTCCGTGGGGGTCTTAGCACAGATACGCAGTATTTT
>.|TRBV5-5|.|TRBJ2-2
CASSGVSGELFF
TGTGCCAGCAGCGGGGTCAGCGGGGAGCTGTTTTTT
>.|TRBV4-1|.|TRBJ1-4
CASSQEVADLRVKLFF
TGCGCCAGCAGCCAAGAAGTCGCCGATTTGAGAGTGAAACTGTTTTTT
>few|TRBV12-3/TRBV12-4|.|TRBJ1-5
CASTRSNQPQHF
TGTGCCAGCACGCGTAGCAATCAGCCCCAGCATTTT
>few|TRBV29-1|.|TRBJ2-3
CSVGGAGDTQYF
TGCAGCGTGGGGGGGGCTGGAGATACGCAGTATTTT
>few|TRBV12-3/TRBV12-4|.|TRBJ1-2
CASSLQGHGYTF
TGTGCCAGCAGTTTGCAGGGTCATGGCTACACCTTC
>.|TRBV30|TRBD2|TRBJ2-1
CAWSAPGLAAYNEQFF
TGTGCCTGGAGCGCCCCGGGACTAGCGGCCTACAATGAGCAGTTCTTC
>few|TRBV6-5|.|TRBJ1-1
CASSYSTDWGLNTEAFF
TGTGCCAGCAGTTACTCGACGGATTGGGGCCTGAACACTGAAGCTTTCTTT
>.|TRBV10-2|TRBD1|TRBJ2-3
CASSEPTGASTDTQYF
TGCGCCAGCAGTGAACCGACAGGGGCAAGCACAGATACGCAGTATTTT
>.|TRBV3-1|TRBD2|TRBJ2-1
CASSPTSGAYNEQFF
TGTGCCAGCAGCCCTACTAGCGGAGCATACAATGAGCAGTTCTTC
>.|TRBV5-4|.|TRBJ2-3
CASSERGLADTQYF
TGTGCCAGCAGCGAACGGGGGTTGGCAGATACGCAGTATTTT
>few|TRBV11-1|TRBD1|TRBJ1-1
CASSLDKGQREAFF
TGTGCCAGCAGCTTGGATAAGGGACAGCGAGAAGCTTTCTTT
>few|TRBV5-1|.|TRBJ1-5
CASSSGSDQPQHF
TGCGCCAGCAGCTCAGGTTCTGATCAGCCCCAGCATTTT
>.|TRBV30|TRBD1|TRBJ2-2
CAWRRRGRVNTGELFF
TGTGCCTGGAGGAGAAGGGGGCGGGTTAACACCGGGGAGCTGTTTTTT
>few|TRBV5-5|TRBD1|TRBJ2-1
CASSSGTGLDNEQFF
TGTGCCAGCAGCTCGGGGACAGGGCTTGACAATGAGCAGTTCTTC
>few|TRBV10-3|.|TRBJ1-2
CAISESTAGYGYTF
TGTGCCATCAGTGAGTCTACAGCTGGCTATGGCTACACCTTC
>.|TRBV11-3|TRBD2|TRBJ2-1
CASSLDGRGDYNEQFF
TGTGCCAGCAGCTTAGATGGGCGGGGGGACTACAATGAGCAGTTCTTC
>few|TRBV28|TRBD1|TRBJ1-3
CASAQGARSGNTIYF
TGTGCCAGCGCACAGGGGGCGCGTTCTGGAAACACCATATATTTT
>few|TRBV6-1|TRBD1|TRBJ2-3
CASFLTGGPDTQYF
TGTGCCAGCTTCTTGACAGGGGGCCCAGATACGCAGTATTTT
>few|TRBV2|.|TRBJ1-2
CASSERAGGYTF
TGTGCCAGCAGTGAAAGGGCAGGCGGCTACACCTTC
>.|TRBV5-1|TRBD1|TRBJ2-2
CASSPDRGAGELFF
TGCGCCAGCAGCCCAGACAGGGGAGCCGGGGAGCTGTTTTTT
>.|TRBV11-2|TRBD1|TRBJ2-4
CASSLKGQVDIQYF
TGTGCCAGCAGCTTGAAGGGACAGGTAGACATTCAGTACTTC
>.|TRBV6-4|.|TRBJ1-1
CASSDGRGAFF
TGTGCCAGCAGTGACGGCCGTGGGGCTTTCTTT
>.|TRBV5-1|.|TRBJ2-1
CASSLVGDDSYNEQFF
TGCGCCAGCAGCTTGGTCGGGGACGACTCCTACAATGAGCAGTTCTTC
>.|TRBV9|.|TRBJ2-3
CASSAQLKGATDTQYF
TGTGCCAGCAGCGCACAACTCAAAGGAGCCACAGATACGCAGTATTTT
>few|TRBV28|TRBD2|TRBJ2-3
CASSFHLSGSSTDTQYF
TGTGCCAGCAGTTTCCACCTTAGCGGGAGTAGCACAGATACGCAGTATTTT
>few|TRBV7-3|.|TRBJ2-3
CASRSGGGGPTDTQYF
TGTGCCAGCAGATCGGGAGGAGGGGGGCCGACAGATACGCAGTATTTT
>once|TRBV11-2|.|TRBJ2-3
CASRRGMVMEDTQYF
TGTGCCAGCAGAAGGGGCATGGTCATGGAAGATACGCAGTATTTT